Sequencing of this T cell receptor beta chain was carried out in a study of response to subunit inactivated influenza vaccine. One entry per CDR3 protein, called by TCRdb with MiXCR from the RT-PCR reads. The data contain about 180,000 distinct CDR3 sequences, about a tenth of them singletons. V dropped 8 bases and J dropped 5; count of bases not matched to a gene: 13. This CDR3 has 16 amino acids. CDR1 and CDR2 (germline): SEHNR, FQNEAQ (reference sequence). This clonotype was seen a handful of times. The specimen comprised non-naive T cells sorted from PBMCs, sampled on the day of vaccination. The source of this sequence is a man in his fifties who received an inactivated influenza vaccine. This chain uses TRBV7-9 with TRBJ2-1, with 9 bases lining up with TRBD2. Written as DNA, the CDR3 is TGTGCCAGCTCCCGAGACCTTGCGGGGGGGCACAATGAGCAGTTCTTC. Translation gives CASSRDLAGGHNEQFF.